The 24 T cell receptor beta chains given below trace back to one sample, sequenced in a study of tumor-infiltrating lymphocytes in primary liver carcinoma. cDNA specific to TCR beta was made from 500 ng of total RNA, with a constant-region primer employed for priming. Slightly modified ARM-PCR, run as three nested multiplex PCR rounds, produced the TCR beta libraries. The study ran its first two PCR rounds for around 10 cycles each, using TRBV1-TRBV30 forward primers and a C-beta reverse primer. Each CDR3 protein gets one entry after TCRdb re-called the multiplex PCR reads with MiXCR. The table lists about 78,000 distinct CDR3 sequences, over 60% of them singletons. Co-extracting RNA and DNA was done with roughly 17-31 mg of unsorted bulk tissue as input. Specimen: liver tumor tissue from sampling region 4. Subset in this sample: tumor region T4, right-lateral pole. The receptors were gathered from a middle-aged man with primary liver carcinoma and hepatitis B virus infection.

Concerning this clonotype itself: This CDR3 fails to terminate in the conserved phenylalanine or tryptophan, so it likely reflects a read error. This chain joins TRBV28 and TRBJ2-1; 7 positions match TRBD1. V shed 9 bases and J 1 base; nucleotides not matched to a gene: 9. The CDR3 extends over 15 amino acids. The germline gives CDR1 MDHEN, CDR2 SYDVKM. CDR3 sequence reads: CASRLGGGSYNEQFL. CDR3 DNA sequence: TGTGCCAGTAGGTTAGGGGGCGGATCCTACAATGAGCAGTTCTTA.

The chain has TRBV11-1 and TRBJ2-7, with D perhaps matching TRBD1 (6 bases). CDR1 and CDR2 (germline): SGHAT, FQDESV (reference sequence). CDR3 length equals 13 residues. V gave up 5 bases and J gave up 6 bases, with 14 bases separating them. The CDR3 spells CASSPQWGPEQYF. The CDR3 DNA reads as TGTGCCAGCAGCCCTCAATGGGGGCCCGAGCAGTACTTC.

V usage is TRBV7-9 and J usage is TRBJ2-3, with D unclear. V shed 7 bases and J shed 6 bases, with 20 bases lying between them. CDR3 length equals 15 residues. Germline CDR1 is SEHNR and CDR2 is FQNEAQ (reference sequence). The CDR3 nucleotides read TGTGCCAGCAATCCCCTCGTAGTTTTAAGGGATACGCAGTATTTT. It encodes CASNPLVVLRDTQYF.

Remarks on this clonotype: The junction and the germline gene differ at one end; a read error may be behind it. The chain combines TRBV24-1 with TRBJ2-1, with 9 bases identical to TRBD1. CDR3 length: 17 residues. Per the germline V gene, CDR1 is KGHDR and CDR2 is SFDVKD. CDR3 residues: CTTSEPPGTGNPNEQFF. CDR3 DNA sequence: TGTACCACCAGTGAGCCCCCCGGGACAGGGAATCCCAATGAGCAGTTCTTC.

This clonotype showed up just a few times. The CDR3 loop reads CASSSRGILLSQYF. Here the CDR3 DNA reads TGTGCCAGCAGCTCGAGGGGGATATTATTATCCCAGTACTTC. The chain combines TRBV11-2 with TRBJ2-5; D is possibly TRBD1 (6 bases). In germline, CDR1 is SGHAT, CDR2 FQNNGV. The CDR3 covers 14 residues. The V gene lost 4 bases and the J gene lost 9 bases, with 18 bases spanning the gap.

Regarding this clonotype: One junction end disagrees with the germline gene, perhaps due to a read error. The chain carries TRBV12-3 or TRBV12-4 and TRBJ2-5, with D possibly TRBD2 on 6 matching bases. The CDR3 loop spans 15 amino acids. In nucleotides, the CDR3 is TGTGCCAGCAGAACGAATAGGGGAGGCCAAGAGACCCAGCACTTC. It encodes CASRTNRGGQETQHF.

This chain links TRBV6-5 with TRBJ2-3; D is perhaps TRBD1 or TRBD2 (6 bases each). The germline CDR1 and CDR2 sequences are MNHEY and SVGAGI. The CDR3 is made up of 14 amino acids. V lost 6 bases and J lost 1, with 11 bases in between. The CDR3 region is CASRRGQGTDTQYF. Here the CDR3 DNA reads TGTGCCAGCAGACGGGGGCAGGGCACAGATACGCAGTATTTT.

The rearrangement uses TRBV29-1 and TRBJ2-1; D perhaps matches TRBD2 (5 bases). Germline CDR1 SQVTM, CDR2 ANQGSEA. The V end lost 2 bases, the J end lost 9 bases, and 14 bases lay between the germline ends. The CDR3 contains 13 residues. CDR3: CSVEPGLSSEQFF. The DNA for the CDR3 is TGCAGCGTTGAACCGGGATTAAGTAGTGAGCAGTTCTTC.

The chain links TRBV5-6 to TRBJ2-7; the D is unclear. The CDR3 runs to 14 residues. CDR1 SGHDT and CDR2 YYEEEE come from the germline V gene. The V end was cut by 0 bases, the J end by 7 bases, with 14 bases between. The CDR3 DNA is TGTGCCAGCAGCTTGGGGCACATAAGGAGTGAGCAGTACTTC. This gives the protein CASSLGHIRSEQYF.

This sequence joins TRBV28 and TRBJ2-7; D might be TRBD2 (6 bases). The ends were cut back, 6 bases at V and 7 bases at J, with 22 bases in the middle. Germline lookup yields CDR1 MDHEN and CDR2 SYDVKM. The CDR3 contains 15 residues. The CDR3 protein is CASSQTAGYLGEQYF. CDR3 DNA: TGTGCCAGCAGCCAAACGGCGGGGTATCTGGGAGAGCAGTACTTC.

This clonotype is a singleton in its sample. The junction does not match germline at one end; this may be a read error. This chain joins TRBV28 and TRBJ1-2; 7 bases are shared with TRBD1. Germline CDR1 MDHEN, CDR2 SYDVKM. This CDR3 comprises 14 residues. CDR3 DNA sequence: TGTGCCAGCAGTCTCAGGATAGGGGGCAGTGGCCACACCTTC. Translating it yields CASSLRIGGSGHTF.

A word on this clonotype: Lacking the conserved final phenylalanine or tryptophan, this CDR3 likely reflects a read error. It is unclear where the CDR3 begins or ends on the DNA, so no DNA is shown, and the CDR3 is as TCRdb lists it. This rearrangement joins TRBV11-2 to TRBJ2-7; TRBD2 is taken as the D call from the table, unchecked against the DNA. Germline V gene sequence: CDR1 SGHAT, CDR2 FQNNGV. The CDR3 contains 15 residues when both ends are counted. CDR3 sequence reads: CASSFPGLGIHEQYI.

There are a few counts of this clonotype. The chain uses TRBV11-2 and TRBJ2-1; the match to TRBD2 covers 7 bases. CDR1 and CDR2 from the germline V gene are SGHAT and FQNNGV. CDR3 length equals 15 residues. The chain's CDR3 is CVSSYLADSYNEQFF. CDR3 DNA: TGTGTTAGCAGCTACCTAGCGGACTCCTACAATGAGCAGTTCTTC.

As for this clonotype: One end of the junction is discordant with germline, which a read error may explain. This chain uses TRBV11-2 with TRBJ2-2; weak D call: TRBD1 (6 bases). CDR1 and CDR2 (germline): SGHAT, FQNNGV. The CDR3 loop spans 17 amino acids. The CDR3 DNA is TGTGCCAGCAGCTTTGATTGGGACATGGTCGGCACCGGGGATCTGTTTTTT. Protein: CASSFDWDMVGTGDLFF.

This chain links TRBV6-1 with TRBJ2-3; 11 bases line up with TRBD2. V was pared by 0 bases and J by 4 bases, with 9 bases of the junction left unmatched. Per the germline V gene, CDR1 is MNHNS and CDR2 is SASEGT. The CDR3 is made up of 18 amino acids. The CDR3 protein is CASSEATSGSLAADTQYF. The CDR3 DNA reads as TGTGCCAGCAGTGAAGCTACTAGCGGGAGTCTTGCCGCAGATACGCAGTATTTT.

Regarding this clonotype: One end of the junction does not line up with germline, which may come from a read error. The chain has TRBV6-5 and TRBJ2-7; TRBD2 might be the D (6 bases). Germline assignment: CDR1 MNHEY and CDR2 SVGAGI. The CDR3 is 14 residues long. The CDR3 DNA sequence: TGTACCAGCAGAGAGACTAGAGCGGGTTACGAGCAGTACTTC. This codes for CTSRETRAGYEQYF.

J is TRBJ1-1 and V is TRBV11-2; TRBD1 might be the D (5 bases). V was cut by 5 bases and J by 0 bases, with 13 bases left in between. The CDR3 has 15 amino acids. Germline CDR1 and CDR2: SGHAT and FQNNGV. CDR3: CASSPPRDLNTEAFF. CDR3 DNA: TGTGCCAGCAGCCCACCCAGGGACCTGAACACTGAAGCTTTCTTT. Drawing the rest from reference TRBV11-2 and TRBJ1-1, the complete variable domain is EAGVAQSPRYKIIEKRQSVAFWCNPISGHATLYWYQQILGQGPKLLIQFQNNGVVDDSQLPKDRFSAERLKGVDSTLKIQPAKLEDSAVYLCASSPPRDLNTEAFFGQGTRLTVV.

This clonotype appeared a few times. The missing conserved phenylalanine or tryptophan at the end of this CDR3 makes a read error likely. V is TRBV11-2 and J is TRBJ2-7; D remains unclear. This CDR3 region has 14 residues. The germline V and J ends were trimmed by 2 bases and 4 bases, with 12 bases remaining between them. The germline CDR1 and CDR2 sequences are SGHAT and FQNNGV. In DNA, the CDR3 is TGTGCCAGCAGCTTAACGGACGGAGCGTACGAGCAGTACTAC. Translating gives CASSLTDGAYEQYY.

A remark on this clonotype: Germline and junction disagree at one end, which may indicate a read error. V and J are TRBV30 and TRBJ2-3; 7 bases align to TRBD2. CDR3 length equals 15 residues. CDR1 GTSNPN and CDR2 SVGIG come from the germline V gene (reference sequence). The CDR3 loop reads CTWMGGTRPTDTQNF. The DNA for the CDR3 is TGTACCTGGATGGGGGGGACGCGGCCCACAGATACGCAGAATTTT.

Concerning this clonotype itself: The final CDR3 position lacks the conserved phenylalanine or tryptophan, pointing to a likely read error. The V call is TRBV6-1, the J call TRBJ2-6; TRBD1 aligns across 10 bases. The germline gives CDR1 MNHNS, CDR2 SASEGT. This CDR3 is 20 amino acids long. The CDR3 loop reads CASSEEDAGTGVSGANVLTI. The DNA for the CDR3 is TGTGCTAGCAGTGAAGAGGATGCGGGGACAGGGGTATCTGGGGCCAACGTCCTGACTATC.

At least ten counts were recorded for this clonotype. J is TRBJ2-3 and V is TRBV5-8; D remains unclear. Germline-derived CDR1 and CDR2 are SGHTS and YDEGEE. This CDR3 region has 13 residues. V lost 2 bases, J lost 4 bases, and 8 bases lay in between. The CDR3 sequence is CASSFNRADTQYF. In nucleotides, the CDR3 is TGTGCCAGCAGCTTCAACAGAGCAGATACGCAGTATTTT.

As to this clonotype: Sequence at one end of the junction differs from germline and may be a read error. The gene calls are TRBV28 and TRBJ1-5; maybe TRBD1 (5 bases). This CDR3 spans 12 amino acids. The germline V gene has CDR1 MDHEN and CDR2 SYDVKM. DNA of the CDR3: TGTGCTAGCAGTTTCTCCGGGACCATCCAGCATTTT. Translating gives CASSFSGTIQHF. The entire variable domain, with the rest obtained from reference TRBV28 and TRBJ1-5, is as follows: DVKVTQSSRYLVKRTGEKVFLECVQDMDHENMFWYRQDPGLGLRLIYFSYDVKMKEKGDIPEGYSVSREKKERFSLILESASTNQTSMYLCASSFSGTIQHFGDGTRLSIL.

This clonotype was seen at least ten times. This chain uses TRBV12-3 or TRBV12-4 with TRBJ1-5, with TRBD1 as a possible D gene (6 bases). The CDR3 is 17 amino acids. With 3 bases removed from V and 2 bases from J, the gap between germline ends came to 17 bases. The CDR3 protein is CASSFSRGAVGNQPQHF. The CDR3 DNA reads as TGTGCCAGCAGTTTCTCGAGGGGGGCTGTTGGCAATCAGCCCCAGCATTTT.

As concerns this clonotype: The junction departs from germline at one end; a sequencing error may be responsible. V and J are TRBV6-1 and TRBJ2-6, with TRBD1 identical over 8 bases. The CDR3 runs 17 residues. Germline CDR1 reads MNHNS; CDR2 reads SASEGT. The CDR3 DNA reads as TGTACCAGCACCCTGGGACAGGACCGCTCTGGGGCCAATGTCCTGACTTTC. Protein product: CTSTLGQDRSGANVLTF.